This T cell receptor beta chain emerged from a study of T cells in Graves' hyperthyroidism and ophthalmopathy. Regions amplified from RNA transcripts were the TCR beta CDR3 regions. Using the HTBI primer set, a first-round RT-PCR was run on the TCR CDR3. TCRdb reanalysed the multiplex PCR reads using MiXCR and keeps one entry per CDR3 protein. The table includes about 480,000 distinct CDR3 sequences, approximately 15% detected once. In this sample, this clonotype turned up a few times. There are 13 residues in the CDR3. Trimming cost V 6 bases and J 6 bases, with 12 bases left between them. The germline gives CDR1 MGHDK, CDR2 SYGVNS.

Sequences were obtained from blood. The sequence came from a woman aged 18-35 years with Graves' hyperthyroidism. This chain joins TRBV25-1 and TRBJ2-1; TRBD2 is a possible D gene (5 bases). The CDR3 here is CASRLTRGNEQFF. Written as DNA, the CDR3 is TGTGCCAGCAGACTAACTAGAGGCAATGAGCAGTTCTTC.